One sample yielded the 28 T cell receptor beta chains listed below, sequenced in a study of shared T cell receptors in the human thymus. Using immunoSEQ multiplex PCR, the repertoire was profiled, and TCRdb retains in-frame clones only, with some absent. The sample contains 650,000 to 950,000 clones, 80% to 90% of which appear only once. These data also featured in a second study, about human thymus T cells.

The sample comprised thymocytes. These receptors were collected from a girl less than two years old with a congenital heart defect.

DNA for the CDR3: TGTGCCAGCAAACTAATTAACCGGGGGGCGGGTACTGAAGCTTTCTTT. This gives the protein CASKLINRGAGTEAFF. V usage is TRBV27 and J usage is TRBJ1-1; D possibly corresponds to TRBD1 (6 bases). The germline V gene has CDR1 MNHEY and CDR2 SMNVEV (reference sequence). V was pared by 7 bases and J by 5 bases, with 23 bases between. This CDR3 has 16 residues.

The CDR3, as DNA: TGCGCCAGCCCCCCCGTAGTAGGGGCCGGGGAGCTGTTTTTT. Translated: CASPPVVGAGELFF. The V gene is TRBV10-1, the J gene TRBJ2-2; possibly TRBD1 for D (5 bases). CDR1 is WNHNN, CDR2 SYGVQD, per germline (reference sequence). The CDR3 has 14 amino acids. V shed 8 bases and J shed 6 bases, with 16 bases lying between them.

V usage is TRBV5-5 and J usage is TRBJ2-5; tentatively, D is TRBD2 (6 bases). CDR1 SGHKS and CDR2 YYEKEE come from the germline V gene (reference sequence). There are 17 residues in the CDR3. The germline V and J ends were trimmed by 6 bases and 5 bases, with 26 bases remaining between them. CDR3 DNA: TGTGCCAGCAACTCAAACGGTAGGACATTGGAGGGGGAGACCCAGTACTTC. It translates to CASNSNGRTLEGETQYF.

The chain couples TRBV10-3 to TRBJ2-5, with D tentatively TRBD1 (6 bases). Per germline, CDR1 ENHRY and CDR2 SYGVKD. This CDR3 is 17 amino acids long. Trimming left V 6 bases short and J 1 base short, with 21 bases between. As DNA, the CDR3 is TGTGCCATCAGGGCACGAGGGGGATTGGCTTTCCAAGAGACCCAGTACTTC. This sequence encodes CAIRARGGLAFQETQYF.

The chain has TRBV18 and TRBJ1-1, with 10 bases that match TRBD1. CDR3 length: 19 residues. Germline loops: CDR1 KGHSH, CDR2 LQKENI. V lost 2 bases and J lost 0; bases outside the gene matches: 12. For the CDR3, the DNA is TGTGCCAGCTCACCAGTTGGCGACAGGGGGCGGAGGATGAACACTGAAGCTTTCTTT. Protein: CASSPVGDRGRRMNTEAFF.

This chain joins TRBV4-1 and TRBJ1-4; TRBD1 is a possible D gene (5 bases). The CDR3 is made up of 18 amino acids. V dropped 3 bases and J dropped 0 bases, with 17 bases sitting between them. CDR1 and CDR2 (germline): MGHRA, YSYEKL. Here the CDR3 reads CASSQGTVGGATNEKLFF. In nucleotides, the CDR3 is TGCGCCAGCAGCCAGGGGACCGTAGGCGGGGCAACTAATGAAAAACTGTTTTTT.

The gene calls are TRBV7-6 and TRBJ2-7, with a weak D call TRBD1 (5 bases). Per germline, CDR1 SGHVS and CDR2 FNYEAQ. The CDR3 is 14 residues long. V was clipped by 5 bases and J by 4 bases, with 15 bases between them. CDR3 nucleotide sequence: TGTGCCAGCAGCCCGGTGACAGCGACGTACGAGCAGTACTTC. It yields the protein CASSPVTATYEQYF. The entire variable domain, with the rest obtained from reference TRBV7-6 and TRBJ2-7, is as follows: GAGVSQSPRYKVTKRGQDVALRCDPISGHVSLYWYRQALGQGPEFLTYFNYEAQQDKSGLPNDRFSAERPEGSISTLTIQRTEQRDSAMYRCASSPVTATYEQYFGPGTRLTVT.

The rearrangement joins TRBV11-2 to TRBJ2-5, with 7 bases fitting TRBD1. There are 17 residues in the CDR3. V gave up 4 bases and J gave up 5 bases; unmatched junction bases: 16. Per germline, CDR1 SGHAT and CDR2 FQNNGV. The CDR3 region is CASSSRFPPDRWETQYF. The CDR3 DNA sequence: TGTGCCAGCAGCTCTCGGTTCCCACCGGACAGGTGGGAGACCCAGTACTTC.

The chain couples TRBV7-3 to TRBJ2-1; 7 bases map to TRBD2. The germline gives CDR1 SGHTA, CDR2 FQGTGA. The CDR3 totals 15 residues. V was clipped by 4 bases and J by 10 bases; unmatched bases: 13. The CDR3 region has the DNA TGTGCCAGCAGCTACCTTTATAGCGGGCGAGGGGAGCAGTTCTTC. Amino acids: CASSYLYSGRGEQFF.

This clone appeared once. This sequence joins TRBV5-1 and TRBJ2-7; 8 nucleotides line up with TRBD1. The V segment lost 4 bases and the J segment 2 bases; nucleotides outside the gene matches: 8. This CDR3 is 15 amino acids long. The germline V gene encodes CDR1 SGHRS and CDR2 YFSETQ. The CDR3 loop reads CASSKSGTGPYEQYF. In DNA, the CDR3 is TGCGCCAGCAGCAAATCCGGGACAGGACCCTACGAGCAGTACTTC.

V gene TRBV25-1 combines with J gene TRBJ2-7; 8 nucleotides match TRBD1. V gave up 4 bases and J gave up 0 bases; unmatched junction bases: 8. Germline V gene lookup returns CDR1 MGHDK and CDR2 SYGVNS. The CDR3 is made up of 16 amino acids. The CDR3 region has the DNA TGTGCCAGCAGTGTACCCGGGACAGGAAGCTCCTACGAGCAGTACTTC. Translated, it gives CASSVPGTGSSYEQYF.

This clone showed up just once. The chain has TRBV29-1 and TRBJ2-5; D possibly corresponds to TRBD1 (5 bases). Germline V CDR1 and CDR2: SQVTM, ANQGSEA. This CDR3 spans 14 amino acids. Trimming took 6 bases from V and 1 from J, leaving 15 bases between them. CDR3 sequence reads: CSVRTKGIQETQYF. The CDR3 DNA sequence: TGCAGCGTCCGGACGAAGGGGATCCAAGAGACCCAGTACTTC.

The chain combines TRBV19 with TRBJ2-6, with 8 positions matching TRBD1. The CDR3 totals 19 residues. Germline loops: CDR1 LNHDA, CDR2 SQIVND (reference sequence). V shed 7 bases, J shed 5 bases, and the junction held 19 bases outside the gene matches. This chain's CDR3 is CASTASRGRGIGRANVLTF. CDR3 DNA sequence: TGTGCCAGTACCGCATCCAGGGGGCGCGGTATAGGTCGGGCCAACGTCCTGACTTTC.

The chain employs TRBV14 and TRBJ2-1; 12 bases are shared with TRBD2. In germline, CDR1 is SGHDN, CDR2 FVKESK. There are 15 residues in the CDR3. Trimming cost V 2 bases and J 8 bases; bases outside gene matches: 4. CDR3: CASSQSSGGAHEQFF. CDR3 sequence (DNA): TGTGCCAGCAGCCAATCTAGCGGGGGGGCCCATGAGCAGTTCTTC.

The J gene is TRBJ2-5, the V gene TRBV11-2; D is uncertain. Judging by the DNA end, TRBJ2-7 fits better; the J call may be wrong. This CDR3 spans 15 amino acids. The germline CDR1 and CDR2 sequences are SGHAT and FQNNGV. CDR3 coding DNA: TGTGCCAGCAGCCACCCCTCTCCAGGAACCTACGAGCAGTACTTC. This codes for CASSHPSPGTYEQYF.

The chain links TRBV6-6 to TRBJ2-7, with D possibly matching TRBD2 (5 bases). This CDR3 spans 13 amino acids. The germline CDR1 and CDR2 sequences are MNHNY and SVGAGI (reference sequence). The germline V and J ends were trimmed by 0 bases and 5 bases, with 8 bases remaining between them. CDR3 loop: CASSYSGENEQYF. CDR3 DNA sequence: TGTGCCAGCAGTTACTCGGGAGAGAACGAGCAGTACTTC.

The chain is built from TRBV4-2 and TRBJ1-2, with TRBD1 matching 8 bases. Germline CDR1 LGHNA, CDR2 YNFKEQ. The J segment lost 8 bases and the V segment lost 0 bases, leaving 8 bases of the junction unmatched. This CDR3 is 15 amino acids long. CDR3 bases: TGTGCCAGCAGCCAAGATCAGCAGGGGGCTAGCGGCTACACCTTC. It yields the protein CASSQDQQGASGYTF.

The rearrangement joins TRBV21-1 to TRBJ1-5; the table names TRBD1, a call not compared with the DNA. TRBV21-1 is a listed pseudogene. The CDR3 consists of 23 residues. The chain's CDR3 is CANPPKGTARRDRGPYSNQPQHF. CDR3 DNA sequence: TGTGCCAACCCCCCCAAAGGCACCGCAAGGCGGGACAGGGGACCCTATAGCAATCAGCCCCAGCATTTT.

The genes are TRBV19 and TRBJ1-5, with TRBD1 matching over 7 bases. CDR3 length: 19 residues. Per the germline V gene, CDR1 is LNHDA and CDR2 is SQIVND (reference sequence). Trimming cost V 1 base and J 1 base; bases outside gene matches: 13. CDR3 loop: CASSIVKTGYTASNQPQHF. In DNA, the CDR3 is TGTGCCAGTAGTATAGTTAAGACAGGGTATACGGCCAGCAATCAGCCCCAGCATTTT.

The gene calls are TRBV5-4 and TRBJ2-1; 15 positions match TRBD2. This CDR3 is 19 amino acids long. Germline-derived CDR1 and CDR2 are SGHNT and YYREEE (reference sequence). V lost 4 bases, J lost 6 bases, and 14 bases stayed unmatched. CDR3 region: CASSLPNRTSGGVANEQFF. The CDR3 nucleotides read TGTGCCAGCAGCCTTCCCAACCGGACTAGCGGGGGGGTAGCCAATGAGCAGTTCTTC.

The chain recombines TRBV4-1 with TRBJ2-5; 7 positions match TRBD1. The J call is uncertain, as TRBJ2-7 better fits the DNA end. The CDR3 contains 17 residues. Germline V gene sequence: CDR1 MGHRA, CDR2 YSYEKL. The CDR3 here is CASSQDRWDSSSYEQYF. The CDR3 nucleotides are TGCGCCAGCAGCCAAGATCGGTGGGACAGCTCCTCCTACGAGCAGTACTTC.

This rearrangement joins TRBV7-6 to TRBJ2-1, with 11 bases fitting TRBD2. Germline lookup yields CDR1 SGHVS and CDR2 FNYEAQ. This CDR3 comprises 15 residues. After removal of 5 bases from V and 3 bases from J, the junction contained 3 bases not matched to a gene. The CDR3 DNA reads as TGTGCCAGCAGCATGACTAGCGGGAACTACAATGAGCAGTTCTTC. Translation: CASSMTSGNYNEQFF.

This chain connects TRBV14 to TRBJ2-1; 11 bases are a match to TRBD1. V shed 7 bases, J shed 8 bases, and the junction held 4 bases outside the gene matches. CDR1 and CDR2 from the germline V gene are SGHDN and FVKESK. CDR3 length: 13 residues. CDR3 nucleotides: TGTGCCAGCACCCCGGACAGGGGGCATGAGCAGTTCTTC. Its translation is CASTPDRGHEQFF.

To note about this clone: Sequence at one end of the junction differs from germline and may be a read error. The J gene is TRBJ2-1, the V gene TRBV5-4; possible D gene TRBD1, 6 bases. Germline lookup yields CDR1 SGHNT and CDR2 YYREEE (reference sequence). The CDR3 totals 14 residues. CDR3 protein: CQNRASSRVDEQFF. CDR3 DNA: TGCCAAAACAGGGCTAGCTCGCGGGTCGATGAGCAGTTCTTC.

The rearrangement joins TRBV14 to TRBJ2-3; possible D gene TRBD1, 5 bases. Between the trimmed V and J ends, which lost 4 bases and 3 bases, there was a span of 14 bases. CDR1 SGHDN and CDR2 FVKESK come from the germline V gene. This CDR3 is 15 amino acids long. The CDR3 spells CASSPSREGTDTQYF. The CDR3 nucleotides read TGTGCCAGCAGCCCTTCCAGGGAAGGGACAGATACGCAGTATTTT.

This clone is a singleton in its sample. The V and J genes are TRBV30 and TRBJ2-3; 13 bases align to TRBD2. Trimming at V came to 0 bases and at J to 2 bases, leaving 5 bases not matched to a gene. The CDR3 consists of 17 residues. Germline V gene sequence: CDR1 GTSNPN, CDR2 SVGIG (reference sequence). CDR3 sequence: CAWSVRGLAGTTDTQYF. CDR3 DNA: TGTGCCTGGAGTGTACGGGGACTAGCGGGGACCACAGATACGCAGTATTTT. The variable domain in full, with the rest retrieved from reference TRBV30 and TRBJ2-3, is SQTIHQWPATLVQPVGSPLSLECTVEGTSNPNLYWYRQAAGRGLQLLFYSVGIGQISSEVPQNLSASRPQDRQFILSSKKLLLSDSGFYLCAWSVRGLAGTTDTQYFGPGTRLTVL.

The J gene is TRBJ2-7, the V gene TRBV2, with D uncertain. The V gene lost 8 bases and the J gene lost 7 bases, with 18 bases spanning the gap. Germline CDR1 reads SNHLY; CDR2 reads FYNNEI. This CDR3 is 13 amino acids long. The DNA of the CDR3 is TGTGCCAGCCTTCAACCCCCGATCCGGGAGCAGTACTTC. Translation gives CASLQPPIREQYF.

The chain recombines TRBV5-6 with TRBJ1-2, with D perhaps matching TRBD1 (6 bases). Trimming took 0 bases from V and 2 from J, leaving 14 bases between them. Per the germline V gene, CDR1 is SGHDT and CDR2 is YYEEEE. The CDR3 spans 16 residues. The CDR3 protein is CASSLVSGQGNYGYTF. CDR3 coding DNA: TGTGCCAGCAGCTTGGTTTCCGGCCAGGGGAACTATGGCTACACCTTC.